This T cell receptor (beta chain) was identified during a study of T cell repertoires in cytomegalovirus infection. Study as a whole: The public TCR beta signatures pointed to both CMV infection and matching HLA type. Overall study findings and caveats: HLA-C-restricted CMV-specific TCR beta clonotypes were dominant in the ex vivo response.

Details on this clonotype: Its specificity is not known.

Germline CDR1 reads SQVTM; CDR2 reads ANQGSEA. The ends were cut back, 7 bases at V and 7 bases at J, with 16 bases in the middle. The length of the CDR3 is 13 residues. TCRdb re-called the reads with MiXCR, one entry per CDR3 protein. Altogether approximately 260,000 distinct CDR3 sequences are present, over 15% being singletons, with the ten largest covering over 40%. The source material was CD8+ T cells from PBMCs. The TCR originated in a human donor in good health (CMV status not recorded). Some clones in this sample may be carry-over from other donors' samples. The chain employs TRBV29-1 and TRBJ1-4; D not certain. CDR3 nucleotides: TGCAGCGCCCCGACCCCCGGGAGTGAAAAACTGTTTTTT. Translation: CSAPTPGSEKLFF.